This entry lists 30 T cell receptor beta chains sequenced from one sample in a study of blood T cell repertoires in COVID-19. Method: immunoSEQ multiplex PCR; TCRdb's copy keeps in-frame clones and lacks some. Among approximately 180,000 clones listed, over 75% were seen once. The sequenced material came from peripheral blood. The receptors come from a man aged 60-69 years with acute or convalescent COVID-19.

The V and J genes are TRBV5-5 and TRBJ2-5; 7 bases match TRBD2. The ends lost 0 bases at V and 1 base at J; junction bases unmatched: 6. The CDR3 is 16 amino acids. The germline V gene encodes CDR1 SGHKS and CDR2 YYEKEE (reference sequence). The CDR3 protein is CASSLALGGAQETQYF. The CDR3 DNA reads TGTGCCAGCAGCTTGGCCTTGGGAGGGGCCCAAGAGACCCAGTACTTC.

This clone has just one count. The chain employs TRBV25-1 and TRBJ1-2; D is uncertain. The ends were cut back, 3 bases at V and 8 bases at J, with 10 bases in the middle. CDR1 and CDR2 (germline): MGHDK, SYGVNS. CDR3 length: 12 residues. CDR3 DNA: TGTGCCAGCAGTGACCTAATCTCGGGCTACACCTTC. Its protein product is CASSDLISGYTF.

This rearrangement joins TRBV7-2 to TRBJ1-2, with D perhaps matching TRBD1 (5 bases). The CDR3 has 17 amino acids. Trimming removed 5 bases from V and 6 bases from J, with 25 bases in between. Germline V gives CDR1 SGHTA, CDR2 FQGNSA. CDR3 in amino acids: CASSTRVQGKAGDGYTF. In DNA form, the CDR3 reads TGTGCCAGCAGCACTCGTGTTCAGGGTAAGGCAGGAGATGGCTACACCTTC.

The V call is TRBV5-1, the J call TRBJ1-1, with TRBD1 identical over 8 bases. Germline-derived CDR1 and CDR2 are SGHRS and YFSETQ. V was clipped by 4 bases and J by 4 bases; unmatched bases: 9. CDR3 length: 15 residues. CDR3 coding DNA: TGCGCCAGCAGCCCTGACAGGGGAACCGGCACTGAAGCTTTCTTT. Translated, it gives CASSPDRGTGTEAFF.

The J gene is TRBJ1-5, the V gene TRBV10-3; D is ambiguous. The CDR3 sequence is 12 residues long. The germline V gene encodes CDR1 ENHRY and CDR2 SYGVKD. V lost 6 bases and J lost 10, with 13 bases in between. The CDR3 region is CAIRGREGPQHF. The CDR3 DNA reads TGTGCCATCAGAGGTCGGGAGGGACCCCAGCATTTT.

This clone appeared a few times. The rearrangement joins TRBV7-2 to TRBJ2-7, with D maybe TRBD1 (6 bases). Trimming left V 11 bases short and J 0 bases short, with 17 bases between. The CDR3 has 14 residues. Germline V CDR1 and CDR2: SGHTA, FQGNSA. The chain's CDR3 is CASRRTAPSYEQYF. The CDR3 DNA follows: TGTGCCTCCAGAAGGACAGCTCCCTCCTACGAGCAGTACTTC.

The chain couples TRBV19 to TRBJ1-1; perhaps TRBD1 as D (5 bases). This CDR3 is built from 15 residues. Trimming left V 7 bases short and J 0 bases short, with 15 bases between. Germline CDR1 reads LNHDA; CDR2 reads SQIVND (reference sequence). This CDR3 is CASNKQVNLNTEAFF. In DNA, the CDR3 is TGTGCCAGTAACAAACAGGTTAACTTGAACACTGAAGCTTTCTTT.

The chain recombines TRBV7-9 with TRBJ2-3; D perhaps matches TRBD2 (7 bases). Germline CDR1 and CDR2: SEHNR and FQNEAQ (reference sequence). The ends were cut back, 7 bases at V and 3 bases at J, with 17 bases in the middle. This CDR3 spans 15 amino acids. This CDR3 reads CASIGAGRGTDTQYF. CDR3 DNA: TGTGCCAGCATCGGTGCAGGGAGGGGGACAGATACGCAGTATTTT.

The rearrangement uses TRBV28 and TRBJ2-7, with D tentatively TRBD1 (6 bases). CDR3 length: 12 amino acids. Trimming shortened V by 4 bases and J by 5 bases, and 9 bases separated the two germline ends. Germline values: CDR1 MDHEN, CDR2 SYDVKM. The CDR3 DNA sequence: TGTGCCAGCAGTTCACAGGGCCACGAGCAGTACTTC. Its protein product is CASSSQGHEQYF.

This sequence joins TRBV5-1 and TRBJ2-2; 8 nucleotides align to TRBD1. CDR3 length equals 14 residues. Trimming took 6 bases from V and 4 from J; bases not matched to a gene: 5. Germline loops: CDR1 SGHRS, CDR2 YFSETQ. The CDR3, as DNA: TGCGCCAGCACCCCCCAGGGGGCCACCGGGGAGCTGTTTTTT. It translates to CASTPQGATGELFF.

The V call is TRBV11-2, the J call TRBJ2-4; 9 nucleotides align to TRBD2. Trimming at V came to 3 bases and at J to 6 bases, leaving 9 bases not matched to a gene. Germline V gene data show CDR1 as SGHAT and CDR2 as FQNNGV. The CDR3 runs 16 residues. The CDR3 sequence is CASSFFAGGQINIQYF. The CDR3 DNA reads as TGTGCCAGCAGCTTTTTCGCGGGAGGGCAAATAAACATTCAGTACTTC.

This clone has more than one count but fewer than ten. The CDR3 sequence is CATHGASVDEQFF. CDR3 nucleotides: TGCGCCACCCATGGGGCGTCGGTGGATGAGCAGTTCTTC. The V and J genes are TRBV10-1 and TRBJ2-1, with D maybe TRBD1 (5 bases). This CDR3 has 13 amino acids. The V end was cut by 10 bases, the J end by 8 bases, with 18 bases between. Germline CDR1 and CDR2: WNHNN and SYGVQD (reference sequence).

J is TRBJ2-7 and V is TRBV7-2; 7 bases align to TRBD1. V was clipped by 4 bases and J by 4 bases; unmatched bases: 4. This CDR3 spans 13 amino acids. Germline assignment: CDR1 SGHTA and CDR2 FQGNSA. CDR3 amino acids: CASSSYRGYEQYF. The CDR3 bases are TGTGCCAGCAGCTCCTACAGGGGTTACGAGCAGTACTTC. The full variable domain, its missing parts supplied by reference TRBV7-2 and TRBJ2-7, is GAGVSQSPSNKVTEKGKDVELRCDPISGHTALYWYRQSLGQGLEFLIYFQGNSAPDKSGLPSDRFSAERTGGSVSTLTIQRTQQEDSAVYLCASSSYRGYEQYFGPGTRLTVT.

The chain uses TRBV5-1 and TRBJ2-1, with D possibly TRBD1 on 6 matching bases. Trimming stripped 3 bases from V and 2 bases from J, with 9 bases between. Germline V gene data show CDR1 as SGHRS and CDR2 as YFSETQ. This CDR3 comprises 14 residues. The CDR3 DNA reads as TGCGCCAGCAGCTCTGGACAGACCTACAATGAGCAGTTCTTC. It translates to CASSSGQTYNEQFF. Variable domain in full (rest from reference TRBV5-1 and TRBJ2-1): KAGVTQTPRYLIKTRGQQVTLSCSPISGHRSVSWYQQTPGQGLQFLFEYFSETQRNKGNFPGRFSGRQFSNSRSEMNVSTLELGDSALYLCASSSGQTYNEQFFGPGTRLTVL.

Worth noting for this clone: Within the sample, other DNA sequences also encode this same CDR3. The chain joins TRBV18 to TRBJ2-2; 7 bases line up with TRBD1. With 6 bases clipped from V and 2 bases from J, the junction kept 6 bases outside the gene matches. The germline gives CDR1 KGHSH, CDR2 LQKENI. This CDR3 spans 15 amino acids. CDR3 in DNA: TGTGCCAGCTCGCTGGACAGGACAAACACCGGGGAGCTGTTTTTT. It translates to CASSLDRTNTGELFF.

V and J are TRBV6-1 and TRBJ1-5; D ambiguous. Trimming left V 1 base short and J 2 bases short, with 12 bases between. The CDR3 spans 16 residues. CDR1 and CDR2 (germline): MNHNS, SASEGT. The chain's CDR3 is CASSEVRRAGNQPQHF. The CDR3 DNA sequence: TGTGCCAGCAGTGAAGTTAGGAGAGCTGGCAATCAGCCCCAGCATTTT.

The CDR3 nucleotides are TGTGCCAGCAGCCGACAGGATGAAGCTTTCTTT. It translates to CASSRQDEAFF. This chain links TRBV6-6 with TRBJ1-1; D is possibly TRBD1 (6 bases). Germline values: CDR1 MNHNY, CDR2 SVGAGI (reference sequence). Trimming removed 6 bases at V and 7 bases at J, with 9 bases between. This CDR3 spans 11 amino acids.

V and J are TRBV10-3 and TRBJ2-7, with 8 bases that match TRBD2. V lost 0 bases, J lost 3 bases, and 7 bases stayed unmatched. The CDR3 contains 16 residues. Germline CDR1 is ENHRY and CDR2 is SYGVKD. CDR3 sequence (DNA): TGTGCCATCAGTGAGTCAAGCGGGAGCCCACTCTACGAGCAGTACTTC. It specifies CAISESSGSPLYEQYF.

The chain is built from TRBV4-3 and TRBJ1-2; the D gene is possibly TRBD1 (5 bases). Germline lookup yields CDR1 LGHNA and CDR2 YSLEER. With 3 bases removed from V and 4 bases from J, the gap between germline ends came to 18 bases. The CDR3 consists of 16 residues. The CDR3 loop is CASSQSVREGIYGYTF. The CDR3 nucleotides read TGCGCCAGCAGCCAGTCTGTTCGGGAGGGGATCTATGGCTACACCTTC.

J is TRBJ1-4 and V is TRBV5-1, with D tentatively TRBD1 (6 bases). The CDR3 length is 15 residues. CDR1 and CDR2 (germline): SGHRS, YFSETQ. Between the trimmed V and J ends, which lost 4 bases and 5 bases, there was a span of 15 bases. DNA of the CDR3: TGCGCCAGCAGCCCCCAGGGGCTCCCAAATGAAAAACTGTTTTTT. Amino acid sequence: CASSPQGLPNEKLFF.

The chain links TRBV19 to TRBJ1-4, with TRBD1 as a possible D gene (6 bases). The CDR3 sequence is 14 residues long. Germline loops: CDR1 LNHDA, CDR2 SQIVND (reference sequence). The V end lost 6 bases, the J end lost 5 bases, and 13 bases lay between the germline ends. The CDR3 spells CASSNQGINEKLFF. The DNA for the CDR3 is TGTGCCAGTAGCAACCAGGGGATAAATGAAAAACTGTTTTTT.

V usage is TRBV6-2 or TRBV6-3 and J usage is TRBJ1-2; tentative D call: TRBD1 (5 bases). CDR3 size: 14 residues. Germline V gene lookup returns CDR1 MNHEY and CDR2 SVGEGT. Trimming stripped 6 bases from V and 9 bases from J, with 20 bases between. The CDR3 region is CASSPGTGDRRYTF. CDR3 DNA: TGTGCCAGCAGCCCTGGGACGGGGGATAGGCGCTACACCTTC.

The chain employs TRBV19 and TRBJ1-5; 8 bases fit TRBD1. Germline V lookup: CDR1 LNHDA, CDR2 SQIVND (reference sequence). CDR3 size: 15 residues. V was clipped by 5 bases and J by 6 bases; unmatched bases: 9. CDR3 sequence (DNA): TGTGCCAGTAGTGCTACAGGGGGGCGGGGTCAGCCCCAGCATTTT. Its protein is CASSATGGRGQPQHF.

With respect to this clone: The same CDR3 also results from other DNA sequences found in this sample. The chain is built from TRBV6-5 and TRBJ2-5; 7 bases align to TRBD1. J gave up 5 bases and V 0 bases, and 3 bases lay outside the gene matches. This CDR3 has 14 residues. Germline values: CDR1 MNHEY, CDR2 SVGAGI. As DNA, the CDR3 is TGTGCCAGCAGTTACTCTCGAGGGGGCGAGACCCAGTACTTC. This codes for CASSYSRGGETQYF.

This sequence joins TRBV7-3 and TRBJ2-2, with unresolved D. V dropped 2 bases and J dropped 2 bases, with 3 bases sitting between them. Germline V lookup: CDR1 SGHTA, CDR2 FQGTGA. This CDR3 contains 13 residues. CDR3 protein: CASSLLNTGELFF. The CDR3 bases are TGTGCCAGCAGCTTACTTAACACCGGGGAGCTGTTTTTT.

The V and J genes are TRBV27 and TRBJ2-6; D unclear. V gave up 0 bases and J gave up 0 bases, with 6 bases separating them. Per the germline V gene, CDR1 is MNHEY and CDR2 is SMNVEV (reference sequence). The CDR3 covers 16 residues. The CDR3 loop is CASSLSGTSGANVLTF. In DNA form, the CDR3 reads TGTGCCAGCAGTTTATCCGGTACCTCTGGGGCCAACGTCCTGACTTTC.

The V gene is TRBV25-1, the J gene TRBJ1-1; TRBD1 might be the D (6 bases). The germline V and J ends were trimmed by 4 bases and 4 bases, with 13 bases remaining between them. The germline gives CDR1 MGHDK, CDR2 SYGVNS. The CDR3 has 14 residues. The CDR3 DNA sequence: TGTGCCAGCAGTGGCAGGGGATCGTTCACTGAAGCTTTCTTT. This translates into CASSGRGSFTEAFF.

The rearrangement links TRBV2 to TRBJ1-5; 8 nucleotides align to TRBD1. The trim removed 2 bases at V and 7 bases at J, leaving 4 bases unmatched. The germline V gene has CDR1 SNHLY and CDR2 FYNNEI. This CDR3 contains 14 residues. This chain's CDR3 is CASSEIGQGQPQHF. CDR3 nucleotides: TGTGCCAGCAGTGAAATCGGACAGGGCCAGCCCCAGCATTTT.

The chain links TRBV7-9 to TRBJ2-7; the match to TRBD2 covers 10 bases. V lost 3 bases, J lost 9 bases, and 8 bases stayed unmatched. Germline loops: CDR1 SEHNR, CDR2 FQNEAQ (reference sequence). The CDR3 spans 14 residues. The CDR3 DNA reads as TGTGCCAGCAGCTTTGTAGCGGGAGGTACCTGGCAGTACTTC. Translation: CASSFVAGGTWQYF. The variable domain in full, with the rest retrieved from reference TRBV7-9 and TRBJ2-7, is DTGVSQNPRHKITKRGQNVTFRCDPISEHNRLYWYRQTLGQGPEFLTYFQNEAQLEKSRLLSDRFSAERPKGSFSTLEIQRTEQGDSAMYLCASSFVAGGTWQYFGPGTRLTVT.

The chain carries TRBV23-1 and TRBJ2-6, with no clear D. TRBV23-1 is placed among ORFs of uncertain function. The CDR3 length is 9 residues. Deletions cut 7 bases from V and 13 bases from J, with 5 bases between. DNA of the CDR3: TGCGCCAGCACCGAGGTCCTGACTTTC. Its translation is CASTEVLTF.